This T cell receptor beta chain was identified in a study of cytomegalovirus exposure and HLA in healthy donors. The length of the CDR3 is 11 residues. Germline V lookup: CDR1 MDHEN, CDR2 SYDVKM. V was clipped by 5 bases and J by 10 bases; unmatched bases: 4. Whole-study findings and limits: Listed as cytomegalovirus-associated were 150 to 200 TCR beta chains. Reports showed the classifier diagnosing cytomegalovirus status with high specificity and sensitivity. Later, TCR association rates were found to vary by HLA locus, highest for DRB1 and lowest for HLA-C.

This clone was counted once. The antigen is not known. PCR primers comprised 60 Vbeta and 13 Jbeta primers. The data were produced by immunoSEQ multiplex PCR, yet TCRdb's version contains in-frame clones alone and is incomplete. The data contain about 200,000 clones, around 80% of them singletons. The receptor's source is a man aged 30 to 45 in good health and CMV-seronegative. The rearrangement uses TRBV28 and TRBJ1-1; 7 bases line up with TRBD1. The material sequenced was PBMCs. The CDR3 DNA sequence: TGTGCCAGCAGTCGCCGGGACAGAGCTTTCTTT. Its protein product is CASSRRDRAFF.